This T cell receptor beta chain was captured in a study of T-cell reconstitution after alpha-beta-depleted transplantation in children. V lost 6 bases and J 0 bases, leaving 11 bases between the germline ends. The CDR3 has 14 amino acids. The V gene's germline CDR1 is LNHDA and CDR2 SQIVND (reference sequence). Unique molecular identifiers were incorporated during preparation of the TCRbeta library. Via MiXCR, TCRdb re-called the PCR reads, giving one row per CDR3 protein. This table holds about 350,000 distinct CDR3 sequences, 13% found once. The sequence came from a human donor who donated a stem cell graft to a child with Fanconi anemia. The material was PBMCs, obtained from the stem cell graft. This chain connects TRBV19 to TRBJ1-1; D might be TRBD1 (6 bases). For the CDR3, the DNA is TGTGCCAGTAGGTACAGGGAGGTGAACACTGAAGCTTTCTTT. Its protein is CASRYREVNTEAFF.